This T cell receptor (beta chain) was identified in a study of early T cells in non-severe SARS-CoV-2 infection (dated by TCRdb to about 2021). Notes on the research overall: TCR sequencing used bulk RNA from unsorted whole blood, so alpha and beta chains could not be paired.

The method was 5' RACE. The sequencer was a NextSeq 500. The TCR library protocol attached unique molecular identifiers to individual cDNA molecules to correct for sequencing error and PCR bias. Both TCR alpha and beta chains were sequenced, and tight co-correlation was observed between alpha and beta sequence abundances in each sample. The published analysis was carried out like this. V gene, J gene and CDR3 annotation of TCR sequences was performed with Decombinator V4. Expanded TCRs were defined as changing significantly between any two time points under a Poisson model with p below 0.0001. TCR abundances were normalised to the total number of TCRs sequenced per sample and were expressed as counts per million. TRAV1-2 paired with TRAJ12, TRAJ20 or TRAJ33 defined MAIT TCRs, while TRAV10 paired with TRAJ18 defined iNKT TCRs. VDJdb, accessed on 1 November 2021, was searched for TCRs annotated for CMV, EBV and SARS-CoV-2, and TCRs annotated for more than one antigen were excluded. TCRdb cleaned the public reads at Q25 with fastp, built clones with MiXCR and kept in-frame beta chains. Rows are unified per CDR3 protein, each entry keeping the most common DNA and genes. The V and J calls here are based on TCRdb, not the publication. The sample has about 32,000 distinct CDR3 sequences on record, roughly 5.2% of them singletons. Of the sample, around 3.8% is held by the ten largest clones.

A case-control design nested within a healthcare worker cohort in London, UK, was used, with weekly nasopharyngeal swab PCR tests and blood sampling performed. Healthcare workers were recruited between 23 and 31 March 2020, during the week of the UK lockdown, and were followed weekly for up to roughly 15 weeks. For this clonotype: Its antigen target is currently unknown. The record has no base qualities; no much larger clone is one base away.

Overall study outcomes, separate from this receptor: VDJdb matching was skewed toward anti-spike CD8 responses and likely underestimated virus-specific expansions by missing private and CD4 specificities.

V loses 6 bases at its end and J loses 0 bases; junction bases beyond the gene matches: 7. CDR1 and CDR2 (MDHEN, SYDVKM) derive from the germline V gene. Including cysteine and phenylalanine, the CDR3 has 17 amino acids. Just the 51-base CDR3 DNA is kept, in frame starting at base 1. The sequence derives from an adult who was a healthcare worker with PCR-confirmed SARS-CoV-2 infection or an uninfected control (not recorded which). The chain couples TRBV28 to TRBJ2-3, with TRBD2 identical over 12 junction bases. The sequenced material came from whole blood. CDR3 region: CASRGLAGGSSTDTQYF. Read as DNA, the sequence is TGTGCCAGCAGGGGGCTAGCGGGAGGGTCTAGCACAGATACGCAGTATTTT.